This T cell receptor beta chain was identified during a study of cytomegalovirus exposure and HLA in healthy donors. In the study overall: A later analysis reported the approximately 120 validation repertoires used the same platform as the roughly 700 first-cohort repertoires.

Libraries were prepared by immunoSEQ multiplex PCR; TCRdb keeps only in-frame clonotypes and omits some of them. The sample yields approximately 200,000 clones, 84% seen once. V dropped 2 bases and J dropped 1; count of bases not matched to a gene: 1. The CDR3 is 15 amino acids. Germline V lookup: CDR1 SGHDT, CDR2 YYEEEE. General study points: The authors confirmed in vitro that a few CMV-associated chains were specific for CMV antigens. Subsequent analysis found a tendency for first-cohort TCR clusters to co-occur within the 95 to 150 validation repertoires. Cytomegalovirus status was reportedly diagnosed by the classifier with high sensitivity and specificity.

In the case of this clone: What it recognizes is unknown.

The chain employs TRBV5-6 and TRBJ2-5, with 11 bases fitting TRBD2. The specimen was PBMCs. This receptor was identified in a woman aged 25 to 39 in good health and CMV-seropositive. The CDR3 reads CASSFGLAGQETQYF. In DNA form, the CDR3 reads TGTGCCAGCAGCTTCGGACTAGCGGGCCAAGAGACCCAGTACTTC.